This T cell receptor beta chain was found in a study of sequential checkpoint blockade in melanoma. On the study more broadly: Randomization was 1:1 between first-line nivolumab→ipilimumab and ipilimumab→nivolumab. After both sequences, patients received maintenance nivolumab.

This CDR3 has 15 residues. V lost 2 bases to trimming and J lost 3 bases; unmatched junction nucleotides: 3. Per the germline V gene, CDR1 is WSHSY and CDR2 is SAAADI. The treatment: randomized to nivolumab then ipilimumab (arm A) or the reverse (arm B). PBMC sorting kept live CD3+CD8+ cells without CD19 or CD56. Only in-frame clones appear in the TCRdb table, and some are missing; sequencing was by immunoSEQ multiplex PCR. The sample has around 41,000 clones, approximately 90% seen once. The material sequenced was CD8+ T cells sorted from blood (inferred from file names), taken from a patient given nivolumab and ipilimumab in sequence. This TCR was sampled from a human donor with melanoma. The chain has TRBV10-2 and TRBJ2-1; 8 bases are a match to TRBD2. CDR3 DNA: TGCGCCAGCAGTGAGGTGAGCGGGAGCTACAATGAGCAGTTCTTC. Translated: CASSEVSGSYNEQFF.